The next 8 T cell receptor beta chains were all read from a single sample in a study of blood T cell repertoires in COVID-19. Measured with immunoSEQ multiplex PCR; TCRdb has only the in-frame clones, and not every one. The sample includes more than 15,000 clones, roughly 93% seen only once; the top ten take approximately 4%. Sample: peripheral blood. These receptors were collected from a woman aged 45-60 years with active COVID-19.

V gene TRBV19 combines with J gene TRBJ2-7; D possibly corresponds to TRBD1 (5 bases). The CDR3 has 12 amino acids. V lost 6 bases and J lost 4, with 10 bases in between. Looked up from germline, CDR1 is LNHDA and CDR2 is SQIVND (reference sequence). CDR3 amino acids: CASSDPGYEQYF. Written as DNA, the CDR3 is TGTGCCAGTAGCGACCCAGGGTACGAGCAGTACTTC.

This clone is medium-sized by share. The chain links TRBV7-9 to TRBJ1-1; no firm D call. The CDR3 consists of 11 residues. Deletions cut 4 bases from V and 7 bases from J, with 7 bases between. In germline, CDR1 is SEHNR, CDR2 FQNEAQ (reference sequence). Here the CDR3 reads CASSSSLEAFF. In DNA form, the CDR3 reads TGTGCCAGCAGCTCGAGCCTTGAAGCTTTCTTT.

This CDR3 reads CASSRGQVNQPQHF. Written as DNA, the CDR3 is TGTGCCAGTAGTCGTGGACAGGTCAATCAGCCCCAGCATTTT. The chain carries TRBV19 and TRBJ1-5; 7 bases map to TRBD1. The trim removed 5 bases at V and 3 bases at J, leaving 4 bases unmatched. The CDR3 consists of 14 residues. Germline V lookup: CDR1 LNHDA, CDR2 SQIVND (reference sequence).

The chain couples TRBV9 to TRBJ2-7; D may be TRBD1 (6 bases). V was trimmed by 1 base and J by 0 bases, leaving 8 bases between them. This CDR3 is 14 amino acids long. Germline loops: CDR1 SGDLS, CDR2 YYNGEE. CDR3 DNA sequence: TGTGCCAGCAGCGTACAGGGGAACTCCTACGAGCAGTACTTC. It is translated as CASSVQGNSYEQYF.

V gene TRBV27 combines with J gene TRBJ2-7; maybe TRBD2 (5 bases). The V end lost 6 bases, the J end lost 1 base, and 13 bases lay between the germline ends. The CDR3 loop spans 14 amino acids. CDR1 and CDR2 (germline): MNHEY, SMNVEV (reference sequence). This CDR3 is CASSKDGISYEQYF. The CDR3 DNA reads TGTGCCAGCAGCAAGGACGGGATATCCTACGAGCAGTACTTC.

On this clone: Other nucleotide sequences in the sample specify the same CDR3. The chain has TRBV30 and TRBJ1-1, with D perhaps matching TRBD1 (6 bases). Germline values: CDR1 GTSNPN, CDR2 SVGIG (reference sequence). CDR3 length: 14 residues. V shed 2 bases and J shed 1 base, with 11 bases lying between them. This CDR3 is CAWSRGGGNTEAFF. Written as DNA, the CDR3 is TGTGCCTGGAGTCGAGGGGGGGGGAACACTGAAGCTTTCTTT.

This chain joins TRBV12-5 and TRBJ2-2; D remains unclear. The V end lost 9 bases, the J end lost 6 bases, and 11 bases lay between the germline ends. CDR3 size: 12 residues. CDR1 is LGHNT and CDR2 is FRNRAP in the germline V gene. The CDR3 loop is CASQLYPGELFF. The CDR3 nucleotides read TGTGCTAGCCAACTTTACCCCGGGGAGCTGTTTTTT.

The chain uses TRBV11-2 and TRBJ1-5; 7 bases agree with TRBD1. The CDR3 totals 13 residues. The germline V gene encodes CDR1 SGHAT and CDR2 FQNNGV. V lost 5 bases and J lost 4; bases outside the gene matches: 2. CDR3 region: CASSLDRNQPQHF. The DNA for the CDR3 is TGTGCCAGCAGCCTGGACAGGAATCAGCCCCAGCATTTT.